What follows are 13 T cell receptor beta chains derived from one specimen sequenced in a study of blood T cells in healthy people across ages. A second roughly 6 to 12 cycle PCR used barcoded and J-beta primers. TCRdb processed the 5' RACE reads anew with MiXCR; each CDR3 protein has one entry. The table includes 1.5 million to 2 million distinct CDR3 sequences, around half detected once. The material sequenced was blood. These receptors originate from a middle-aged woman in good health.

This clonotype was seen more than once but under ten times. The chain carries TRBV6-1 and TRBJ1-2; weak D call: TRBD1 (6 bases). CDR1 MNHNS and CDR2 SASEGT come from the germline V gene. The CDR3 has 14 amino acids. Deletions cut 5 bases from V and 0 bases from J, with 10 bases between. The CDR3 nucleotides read TGTGCCAGCAGTAGGGACACCTCTAACTATGGCTACACCTTC. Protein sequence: CASSRDTSNYGYTF.

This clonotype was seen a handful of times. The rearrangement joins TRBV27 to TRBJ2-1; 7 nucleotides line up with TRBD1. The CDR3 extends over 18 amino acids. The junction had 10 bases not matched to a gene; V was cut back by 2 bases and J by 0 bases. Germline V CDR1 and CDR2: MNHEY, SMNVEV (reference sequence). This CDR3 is CASSLQTRDRASYNEQFF. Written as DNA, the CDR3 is TGTGCCAGCAGTTTACAAACCCGGGACAGAGCCTCCTACAATGAGCAGTTCTTC.

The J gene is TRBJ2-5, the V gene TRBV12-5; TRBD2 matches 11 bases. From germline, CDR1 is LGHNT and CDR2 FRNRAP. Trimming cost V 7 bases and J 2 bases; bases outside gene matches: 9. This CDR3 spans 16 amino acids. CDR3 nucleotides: TGTGCTAGTGCTCGATCCCGGACTAGCGGGCAAGAGACCCAGTACTTC. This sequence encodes CASARSRTSGQETQYF. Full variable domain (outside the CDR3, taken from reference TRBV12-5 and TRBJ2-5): DARVTQTPRHKVTEMGQEVTMRCQPILGHNTVFWYRQTMMQGLELLAYFRNRAPLDDSGMPKDRFSAEMPDATLATLKIQPSEPRDSAVYFCASARSRTSGQETQYFGPGTRLLVL.

As DNA, the CDR3 is TGTGCCAGCAGCTTAGACACTAGCGGGGGGGCGGGATACAATGAGCAGTTCTTC. Translated: CASSLDTSGGAGYNEQFF. This sequence joins TRBV7-8 and TRBJ2-1; TRBD2 aligns across 13 bases. The CDR3 sequence is 18 residues long. The ends lost 1 base at V and 4 bases at J; junction bases unmatched: 7. The germline gives CDR1 SGHVS, CDR2 FQNEAQ.

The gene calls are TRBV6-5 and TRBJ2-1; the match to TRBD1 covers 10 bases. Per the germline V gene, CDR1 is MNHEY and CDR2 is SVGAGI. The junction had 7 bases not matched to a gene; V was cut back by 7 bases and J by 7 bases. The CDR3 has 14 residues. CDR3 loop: CASNGQGGFNEQFF. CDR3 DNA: TGTGCCAGCAATGGACAGGGGGGGTTTAATGAGCAGTTCTTC.

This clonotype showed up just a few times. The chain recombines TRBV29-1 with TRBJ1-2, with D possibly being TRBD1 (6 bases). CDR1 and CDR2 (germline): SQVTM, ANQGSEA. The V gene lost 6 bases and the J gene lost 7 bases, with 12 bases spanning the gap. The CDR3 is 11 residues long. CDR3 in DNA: TGCAGCGTGACAACAGGGCGTGGCTACACCTTC. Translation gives CSVTTGRGYTF.

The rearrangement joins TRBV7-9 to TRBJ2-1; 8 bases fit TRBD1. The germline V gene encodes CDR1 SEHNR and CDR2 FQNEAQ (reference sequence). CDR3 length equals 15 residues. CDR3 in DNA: TGTGCGGGGTGGCCAGGACAGGGTATCGGCAATGAGCAGTTCTTC. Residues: CAGWPGQGIGNEQFF.

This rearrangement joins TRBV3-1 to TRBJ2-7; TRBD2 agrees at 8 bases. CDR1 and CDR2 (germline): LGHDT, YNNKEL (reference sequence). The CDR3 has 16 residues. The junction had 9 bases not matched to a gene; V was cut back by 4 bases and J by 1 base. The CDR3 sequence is CASSPTNRGGSYEQYF. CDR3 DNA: TGTGCCAGCAGCCCTACGAACCGGGGGGGTTCCTACGAGCAGTACTTC.

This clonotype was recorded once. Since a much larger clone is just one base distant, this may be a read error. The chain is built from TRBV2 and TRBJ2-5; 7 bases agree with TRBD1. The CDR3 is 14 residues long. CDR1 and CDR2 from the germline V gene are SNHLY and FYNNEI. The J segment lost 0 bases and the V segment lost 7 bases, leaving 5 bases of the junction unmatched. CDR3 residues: CASTRGQYQETQYF. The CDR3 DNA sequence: TGTGCCAGCACTCGGGGACAGTACCAAGAGACCCAGTACTTC.

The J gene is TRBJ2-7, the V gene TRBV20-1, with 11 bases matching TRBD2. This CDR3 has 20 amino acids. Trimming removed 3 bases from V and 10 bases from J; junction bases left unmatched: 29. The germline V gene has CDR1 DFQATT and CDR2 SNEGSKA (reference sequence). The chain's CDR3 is CSARGQAQPGTSGLNGDQYF. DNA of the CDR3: TGCAGTGCTAGGGGGCAGGCCCAGCCGGGGACTAGCGGATTAAACGGGGACCAGTACTTC.

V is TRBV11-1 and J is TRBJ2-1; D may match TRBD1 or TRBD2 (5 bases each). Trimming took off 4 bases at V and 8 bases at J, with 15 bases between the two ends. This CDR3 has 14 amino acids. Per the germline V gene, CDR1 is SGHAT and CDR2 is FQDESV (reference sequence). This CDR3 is CASSSLGTRDEQFF. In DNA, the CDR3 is TGTGCCAGCAGCTCCCTCGGGACCCGCGATGAGCAGTTCTTC.

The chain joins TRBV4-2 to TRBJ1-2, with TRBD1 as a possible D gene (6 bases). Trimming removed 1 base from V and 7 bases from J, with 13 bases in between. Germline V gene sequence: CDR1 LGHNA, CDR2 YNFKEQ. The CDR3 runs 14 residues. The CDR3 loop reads CASSQVNREGGYTF. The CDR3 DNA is TGTGCCAGCAGCCAAGTTAACAGGGAAGGTGGCTACACCTTC.

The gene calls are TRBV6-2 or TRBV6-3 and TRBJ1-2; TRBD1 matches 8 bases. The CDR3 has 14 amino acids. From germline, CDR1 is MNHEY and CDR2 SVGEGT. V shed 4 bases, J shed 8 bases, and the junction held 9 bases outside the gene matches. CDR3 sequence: CASSSGTGDKGYTF. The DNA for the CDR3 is TGTGCCAGCAGTTCCGGGACAGGTGATAAGGGCTACACCTTC.